This TCR beta chain was obtained from a study of blood T cell repertoires in COVID-19 (TCRdb year 2020). For the wider study: Samples covering the acute and convalescent phases of COVID-19 were provided by collaborators in the United States, Italy and Spain. The prospective study material was composed of cDNA or gDNA derived from T cells, B-cell-depleted T cells, or PBMCs. Where available, HLA class I and class II types were taken from metadata supplied by the sample provider and were not determined by assay-based typing. Samples were obtained from the ongoing ImmuneRACE study (first 160 participants) and from over a thousand subjects provided by 6 global collaborators. The repertoires were released in a freely available public database intended as a resource for research on the immune response to SARS-CoV-2. Sample metadata almost always included a de-identified subject ID, COVID-19 status, age in years and sex. Deeply sampled blood TCRbeta repertoires from subjects exposed to, actively infected with, or recovered from COVID-19 were included in the dataset.

The paper as a whole reports these results and caveats: Clinical and demographic metadata were provided uncurated, with the amount varying by source and participant.

Remarks on this clone: The specificity of this receptor is unknown. No much larger clonotype is one base removed from it; base qualities were not supplied.

TCRbeta CDR3 regions were amplified from genomic DNA by means of the immunoSEQ Assay, a bias-controlled multiplex PCR. The original pipeline was this. Nucleated cell counts per sample were estimated from amplification of reference gene primers within the assay. To quantify the absolute abundance of each unique TCRbeta CDR3 rearrangement, sequence reads were collapsed and filtered. For each sample, productive Simpson clonality was calculated as the square root of Simpson's diversity index across productive rearrangements. What TCRdb holds here is the immuneACCESS table cut down to in-frame rearrangements. Part of the clones is not present; checked against another copy, under half of the missing clones reflect an unresolved V gene, and the others are unexplained. From that table come the V and J calls and clone size; the DNA was used to work out D and trimming. This sample has 250,000 or so clones in its table, and around 80% of those were observed once. The leading ten clones occupy less than 5% of the sample.

Each collaborating institution followed its own protocols to collect whole blood in K2EDTA tubes. Collaborator samples were shipped for TCRbeta analysis as frozen whole blood, isolated PBMCs, or DNA extracted from either sample type. Counted from cysteine to phenylalanine, this CDR3 has 15 amino acids. CDR3 DNA only is kept here, 45 bases in frame from base 1. The germline V gene sets CDR1 to SNHLY and CDR2 to FYNNEI. Clipping removes 6 bases from V and 4 bases from J, with 9 as the unmatched junction base count. The clonotype originates from a man aged 60 to 69 with acute or convalescent COVID-19. The chain couples TRBV2 to TRBJ1-5; 7 central nucleotides agree with TRBD1. The specimen was peripheral blood. The DNA sequence is as follows: TGTGCCAGCAGAGTCGACAGGGACCGTAATCAGCCCCAGCATTTT. Translated, it gives CASRVDRDRNQPQHF.